A single sample gave rise to the 26 T cell receptor beta chains below, sequenced in a study of blood T cells in healthy people across ages. Using a J-beta primer mix together with a sample-barcoded 5' primer, a second PCR was run for 7 to 11 cycles. TCRdb called the 5' RACE reads again in MiXCR, with one record for every CDR3 protein. The sample yields 2 million or so distinct CDR3 sequences, around half seen once. Sequenced: blood. All receptors come from a woman aged 40 to 50 in good health.

The chain couples TRBV27 to TRBJ1-2; tentatively, D is TRBD1 (6 bases). V lost 7 bases, J lost 4 bases, and 19 bases lay in between. The length of the CDR3 is 15 residues. Germline V CDR1 and CDR2: MNHEY, SMNVEV (reference sequence). The CDR3 DNA reads TGTGCCAGCACCCAGAGGGGGACAATCGGCTATGGCTACACCTTC. It translates to CASTQRGTIGYGYTF.

The gene calls are TRBV6-6 and TRBJ1-1; D might be TRBD1 (5 bases). V was pared by 6 bases and J by 4 bases, with 9 bases between. This CDR3 is built from 12 residues. CDR1 is MNHNY, CDR2 SVGAGI, per germline (reference sequence). CDR3 nucleotides: TGTGCCAGCAGCAGGGACCGCACTGAAGCTTTCTTT. Translation: CASSRDRTEAFF.

The chain couples TRBV24-1 to TRBJ2-6; D unclear. The V gene's germline CDR1 is KGHDR and CDR2 SFDVKD. Between the trimmed V and J ends, which lost 2 bases and 0 bases, there was a span of 10 bases. The length of the CDR3 is 17 residues. The CDR3 spells CATSDSVSVSGANVLTF. Written as DNA, the CDR3 is TGTGCCACCAGTGATTCAGTCTCCGTCTCTGGGGCCAACGTCCTGACTTTC.

This clonotype was counted only a few times. This chain connects TRBV14 to TRBJ2-3; 9 bases are a match to TRBD1. V was pared by 4 bases and J by 0 bases, with 5 bases of the junction left unmatched. The germline V gene has CDR1 SGHDN and CDR2 FVKESK. The CDR3 totals 16 residues. CDR3 nucleotides: TGTGCCAGCAGCCTTCCGACAGGGGGTAGCACAGATACGCAGTATTTT. Its protein is CASSLPTGGSTDTQYF.

In this sample, this clonotype turned up a few times. The CDR3 sequence is CASSFRARLAGDTQYF. In DNA form, the CDR3 reads TGTGCCAGCAGCTTCCGAGCGAGACTAGCGGGAGATACGCAGTATTTT. The gene calls are TRBV7-2 and TRBJ2-3; 10 positions agree with TRBD2. Germline values: CDR1 SGHTA, CDR2 FQGNSA. This CDR3 region has 16 residues. With V trimmed by 3 bases and J by 5 bases, 8 bases remained unmatched.

This clonotype was observed a handful of times. J is TRBJ2-1 and V is TRBV5-1; D perhaps matches TRBD1 (5 bases). The germline V gene encodes CDR1 SGHRS and CDR2 YFSETQ. The CDR3 covers 14 residues. V was shortened by 0 bases and J by 7 bases, with 11 bases between the two germline ends. The CDR3 DNA sequence: TGCGCCAGCAGCTTGGAGGACATTGGTAATGAGCAGTTCTTC. Protein product: CASSLEDIGNEQFF.

This rearrangement joins TRBV20-1 to TRBJ2-7; D perhaps matches TRBD1 (6 bases). The CDR3 extends over 14 amino acids. V was clipped by 5 bases and J by 2 bases, with 16 bases between them. The V gene's germline CDR1 is DFQATT and CDR2 SNEGSKA (reference sequence). The CDR3 region is CSAERADRPYEQYF. The CDR3 DNA is TGCAGTGCTGAGAGGGCTGACAGGCCCTACGAGCAGTACTTC.

The V and J genes are TRBV6-2 or TRBV6-3 and TRBJ1-5; 8 bases align to TRBD1. The V gene's germline CDR1 is MNHEY and CDR2 SVGEGT. The V and J ends lost 6 bases and 7 bases, in that order; junction bases with no gene match: 5. The CDR3 length is 13 residues. The CDR3 reads CASRPGGWQPQHF. The CDR3 DNA follows: TGTGCCAGCAGACCAGGGGGCTGGCAGCCCCAGCATTTT.

This chain uses TRBV12-3 or TRBV12-4 with TRBJ2-1; possibly TRBD1 for D (6 bases). CDR3 length equals 14 residues. V was shortened by 0 bases and J by 11 bases, with 14 bases between the two germline ends. CDR3 residues: CASSLASLGAKQFF. The CDR3 DNA follows: TGTGCCAGCAGTTTAGCCTCATTGGGGGCCAAGCAGTTCTTC.

J is TRBJ2-1 and V is TRBV7-2; 7 bases are shared with TRBD1. CDR1 SGHTA and CDR2 FQGNSA come from the germline V gene. This CDR3 spans 15 amino acids. V gave up 5 bases and J gave up 8 bases; unmatched junction bases: 12. The CDR3 protein is CASSKRGQGFDEQFF. In DNA form, the CDR3 reads TGTGCCAGCAGCAAAAGGGGGCAGGGGTTCGATGAGCAGTTCTTC.

CDR3 in DNA: TGTGCCAGCAGCCCATCAGGGGGGGGTTTTGAGACCCAGTACTTC. Protein product: CASSPSGGGFETQYF. The rearrangement links TRBV12-3 or TRBV12-4 to TRBJ2-4; D could derive from TRBD1 or TRBD2 (7 bases each). Gene TRBJ2-5 matches the end of the DNA better, so the J call may be wrong. This CDR3 region has 15 residues.

The rearrangement uses TRBV5-1 and TRBJ2-3; 13 nucleotides agree with TRBD2. The CDR3 runs 16 residues. The ends lost 5 bases at V and 3 bases at J; junction bases unmatched: 6. In germline, CDR1 is SGHRS, CDR2 YFSETQ. CDR3 DNA: TGCGCCAGCAGAATGACTAGCGGGGGGACTACAGATACGCAGTATTTT. This encodes CASRMTSGGTTDTQYF.

This chain joins TRBV27 and TRBJ2-3, with 8 nucleotides matching TRBD1. V lost 6 bases to trimming and J lost 1 base; unmatched junction nucleotides: 6. Germline values: CDR1 MNHEY, CDR2 SMNVEV (reference sequence). The CDR3 runs to 15 residues. CDR3 coding DNA: TGTGCCAGCAGGCAGGGGGCCTTCGGCACAGATACGCAGTATTTT. This encodes CASRQGAFGTDTQYF.

J is TRBJ1-5 and V is TRBV12-3 or TRBV12-4; tentative D call: TRBD1 (5 bases). Trimming took 3 bases from V and 2 from J, leaving 11 bases between them. The length of the CDR3 is 15 residues. The DNA of the CDR3 is TGTGCCAGCAGTTTTGTGGACACCGGCAATCAGCCCCAGCATTTT. Its translation: CASSFVDTGNQPQHF.

The rearrangement joins TRBV5-6 to TRBJ1-6, with 9 positions matching TRBD1. This CDR3 is built from 19 residues. CDR1 SGHDT and CDR2 YYEEEE come from the germline V gene. Unmatched junction bases numbered 11, after V lost 4 bases and J lost 0 bases. This CDR3 is CASSGGDRDLFSYNSPLHF. CDR3 in DNA: TGTGCCAGCAGCGGAGGGGACAGGGACTTGTTCTCCTATAATTCACCCCTCCACTTT.

This chain connects TRBV7-2 to TRBJ2-3; TRBD2 aligns across 8 bases. V was clipped by 5 bases and J by 0 bases; unmatched bases: 13. This CDR3 comprises 18 residues. From germline, CDR1 is SGHTA and CDR2 FQGNSA. In DNA, the CDR3 is TGTGCCAGCAGCCTAACTCCGGGACTAGGGGCTAGCACAGATACGCAGTATTTT. Translated, it gives CASSLTPGLGASTDTQYF.

Notes on this clonotype: It may be a read error: a sequence one base away is much more abundant. The chain's CDR3 is CASSLARQGRDEQYF. The CDR3 nucleotides read TGTGCCAGCAGTTTAGCGCGACAGGGGAGAGACGAGCAGTACTTC. The chain recombines TRBV12-3 or TRBV12-4 with TRBJ2-7; 8 bases agree with TRBD1. This CDR3 has 15 amino acids. Trimming at V came to 0 bases and at J to 5 bases, leaving 6 bases not matched to a gene.

The chain is built from TRBV3-1 and TRBJ1-2; D ambiguous. V shed 3 bases and J shed 4 bases, with 9 bases lying between them. The germline V gene encodes CDR1 LGHDT and CDR2 YNNKEL (reference sequence). The CDR3 has 13 amino acids. CDR3 sequence reads: CASSHRPTYGYTF. CDR3 in DNA: TGTGCCAGCAGCCACAGACCTACCTATGGCTACACCTTC. The variable domain in full, completed from reference TRBV3-1 and TRBJ1-2, reads DTAVSQTPKYLVTQMGNDKSIKCEQNLGHDTMYWYKQDSKKFLKIMFSYNNKELIINETVPNRFSPKSPDKAHLNLHINSLELGDSAVYFCASSHRPTYGYTFGSGTRLTVV.

The V call is TRBV4-3, the J call TRBJ2-7, with 7 bases that match TRBD1. Germline-derived CDR1 and CDR2 are LGHNA and YSLEER. V gave up 4 bases and J gave up 4 bases; unmatched junction bases: 10. CDR3 length: 15 residues. The CDR3 sequence is CASSLQDRSKYEQYF. CDR3 in DNA: TGCGCCAGCAGCCTTCAGGACAGGAGTAAGTACGAGCAGTACTTC.

This clonotype was counted only a few times. The chain joins TRBV28 to TRBJ1-6, with D tentatively TRBD1 (5 bases). The CDR3 spans 15 residues. The V gene's germline CDR1 is MDHEN and CDR2 SYDVKM. The ends were cut back, 2 bases at V and 3 bases at J, with 8 bases in the middle. The CDR3 DNA follows: TGTGCCAGCAGTTTAGGGGACCTCTATAATTCACCCCTCCACTTT. Encoded protein: CASSLGDLYNSPLHF.

This clonotype was recorded a few times. The rearrangement joins TRBV7-2 to TRBJ1-5; weak D call: TRBD1 (5 bases). Trimming cost V 2 bases and J 7 bases, with 18 bases left between them. This CDR3 has 16 amino acids. The germline gives CDR1 SGHTA, CDR2 FQGNSA. CDR3 DNA: TGTGCCAGCAGCTTACTGGGGAGGGGAGCGGGCCAGCCCCAGCATTTT. It codes for CASSLLGRGAGQPQHF.

This clonotype showed up just once. V and J are TRBV7-2 and TRBJ1-1; 10 bases map to TRBD1. The CDR3 totals 17 residues. From germline, CDR1 is SGHTA and CDR2 FQGNSA. Losses at the gene ends were 0 bases for V and 4 bases for J; bases not matched to a gene: 8. This CDR3 reads CASSLALLRDRGTEAFF. In DNA form, the CDR3 reads TGTGCCAGCAGCTTAGCGCTTCTGAGGGACAGGGGCACTGAAGCTTTCTTT.

The chain joins TRBV7-2 to TRBJ1-2; D uncertain. The CDR3 covers 13 residues. Germline CDR1 is SGHTA and CDR2 is FQGNSA. Trimming stripped 3 bases from V and 4 bases from J, with 9 bases between. The CDR3 DNA reads as TGTGCCAGCAGCTTGCCAGGTCCCTATGGCTACACCTTC. It codes for CASSLPGPYGYTF.

The CDR3 sequence is CASSTTDRAILAKNIQYF. The CDR3 DNA is TGTGCCAGCAGCACTACGGACAGAGCCATACTAGCCAAAAACATTCAGTACTTC. V is TRBV7-9 and J is TRBJ2-4, with D possibly being TRBD1 (6 bases). Germline-derived CDR1 and CDR2 are SEHNR and FQNEAQ (reference sequence). The germline V and J ends were trimmed by 5 bases and 0 bases, with 20 bases remaining between them. CDR3 length: 18 amino acids.

This clonotype came up many times. The chain combines TRBV7-9 with TRBJ1-2; 9 positions agree with TRBD1. V shed 1 base, J shed 2 bases, and the junction held 2 bases outside the gene matches. The CDR3 is made up of 15 amino acids. From germline, CDR1 is SEHNR and CDR2 FQNEAQ (reference sequence). CDR3 DNA sequence: TGTGCCAGCAGCTTAGAGACAGGGGGGAACTATGGCTACACCTTC. The encoded protein is CASSLETGGNYGYTF.

The genes are TRBV5-5 and TRBJ1-2; D is possibly TRBD1 (5 bases). Germline loops: CDR1 SGHKS, CDR2 YYEKEE (reference sequence). V lost 0 bases, J lost 0 bases, and 9 bases lay in between. The CDR3 is 15 residues long. The DNA for the CDR3 is TGTGCCAGCAGCTTGGGACAGCGGACTAACTATGGCTACACCTTC. Amino acids: CASSLGQRTNYGYTF.